Below are 21 T cell receptor beta chains sequenced from a single sample in a study of cytomegalovirus exposure and HLA in healthy donors. PCR involved 60 Vbeta and 13 Jbeta primers. The table came from immunoSEQ multiplex PCR; TCRdb's copy has only in-frame clones and leaves some out. The sample holds 95,000 to 120,000 clones, about 79% seen once. Sequenced: PBMCs. The receptors derive from a woman aged 18-30 years in good health and CMV-seronegative.

The rearrangement uses TRBV6-1 and TRBJ2-7; D uncertain. The CDR3 is 13 amino acids. Germline CDR1 reads MNHNS; CDR2 reads SASEGT. The V gene lost 3 bases and the J gene lost 2 bases, with 8 bases spanning the gap. CDR3 coding DNA: TGTGCCAGCAGTGAGCCACTCCCCTACGAGCAGTACTTC. Translating it yields CASSEPLPYEQYF.

The gene calls are TRBV29-1 and TRBJ1-2; unclear D gene. Germline V lookup: CDR1 SQVTM, CDR2 ANQGSEA. The V and J ends lost 4 bases and 0 bases respectively, with 18 bases between them. CDR3 size: 16 residues. CDR3 nucleotides: TGCAGCGTTGGAGGCCGGGGTCGGGAGACTAACTATGGCTACACCTTC. This codes for CSVGGRGRETNYGYTF. The full variable domain, rest sourced from reference TRBV29-1 and TRBJ1-2, is SAVISQKPSRDICQRGTSLTIQCQVDSQVTMMFWYRQQPGQSLTLIATANQGSEATYESGFVIDKFPISRPNLTFSTLTVSNMSPEDSSIYLCSVGGRGRETNYGYTFGSGTRLTVV.

The gene calls are TRBV19 and TRBJ2-6, with 8 bases aligning to TRBD2. Germline CDR1 LNHDA, CDR2 SQIVND (reference sequence). The CDR3 is made up of 15 amino acids. V lost 8 bases and J lost 2; bases outside the gene matches: 5. This CDR3 is CASSPGGAGANVLTF. The CDR3 bases are TGTGCCAGTTCCCCCGGGGGGGCTGGGGCCAACGTCCTGACTTTC.

This clone is a singleton in its sample. V and J are TRBV28 and TRBJ1-6; perhaps TRBD1 as D (6 bases). Germline V gene lookup returns CDR1 MDHEN and CDR2 SYDVKM. Trimming cost V 2 bases and J 7 bases, with 9 bases left between them. The CDR3 covers 14 residues. CDR3 sequence (DNA): TGTGCCAGCAGTTTAGTGGGGGCGAATTCACCCCTCCACTTT. Amino acids: CASSLVGANSPLHF. The entire variable domain, with the rest obtained from reference TRBV28 and TRBJ1-6, is as follows: DVKVTQSSRYLVKRTGEKVFLECVQDMDHENMFWYRQDPGLGLRLIYFSYDVKMKEKGDIPEGYSVSREKKERFSLILESASTNQTSMYLCASSLVGANSPLHFGNGTRLTVT.

This sequence joins TRBV6-1 and TRBJ1-4; 10 bases are shared with TRBD1. Germline values: CDR1 MNHNS, CDR2 SASEGT. The CDR3 runs 15 residues. V dropped 6 bases and J dropped 7; count of bases not matched to a gene: 8. CDR3 sequence: CASSGGGQGVEKLFF. The CDR3 DNA follows: TGTGCCAGCAGCGGCGGAGGACAGGGGGTTGAAAAACTGTTTTTT.

The rearrangement links TRBV2 to TRBJ2-1; TRBD1 matches at 7 bases. V dropped 9 bases and J dropped 3; count of bases not matched to a gene: 5. CDR3 length: 13 amino acids. Per germline, CDR1 SNHLY and CDR2 FYNNEI. The CDR3 sequence: CASATGIYNEQFF. DNA of the CDR3: TGTGCCAGTGCGACAGGGATCTACAATGAGCAGTTCTTC. Using reference TRBV2 and TRBJ2-1 for the parts outside the CDR3, the full variable domain is EPEVTQTPSHQVTQMGQEVILRCVPISNHLYFYWYRQILGQKVEFLVSFYNNEISEKSEIFDDQFSVERPDGSNFTLKIRSTKLEDSAMYFCASATGIYNEQFFGPGTRLTVL.

This chain connects TRBV5-4 to TRBJ1-1, with D hard to call. The CDR3 is made up of 15 amino acids. Germline V gives CDR1 SGHNT, CDR2 YYREEE (reference sequence). Trimming left V 0 bases short and J 5 bases short, with 14 bases between. The DNA for the CDR3 is TGTGCCAGCAGCTTGGAATCCGGGATCGGTACTGAAGCTTTCTTT. Its translation is CASSLESGIGTEAFF.

The chain combines TRBV7-9 with TRBJ2-3; 8 bases agree with TRBD2. Germline CDR1 and CDR2: SEHNR and FQNEAQ (reference sequence). This CDR3 is built from 14 residues. The junction had 2 bases not matched to a gene; V was cut back by 0 bases and J by 6 bases. CDR3 nucleotides: TGTGCCAGCAGCTTAGCCGGGGGGGCCGATACGCAGTATTTT. This gives the protein CASSLAGGADTQYF.

This clone turned up a few times. CDR3 sequence reads: CASSYSWDTANYGYTF. As DNA, the CDR3 is TGTGCCAGCAGTTACTCTTGGGACACAGCTAACTATGGCTACACCTTC. The chain combines TRBV6-5 with TRBJ1-2, with D maybe TRBD1 (6 bases). The V end lost 0 bases, the J end lost 0 bases, and 11 bases lay between the germline ends. The CDR3 consists of 16 residues. CDR1 is MNHEY, CDR2 SVGAGI, per germline.

The V gene is TRBV29-1, the J gene TRBJ2-2; 7 nucleotides agree with TRBD1. The CDR3 is 14 amino acids. The ends lost 5 bases at V and 1 base at J; junction bases unmatched: 4. Looked up from germline, CDR1 is SQVTM and CDR2 is ANQGSEA. The CDR3 DNA reads TGCAGCGTTCGACAGGGCTTGAACACCGGGGAGCTGTTTTTT. As protein: CSVRQGLNTGELFF.

This chain links TRBV27 with TRBJ1-2, with 8 bases fitting TRBD1. This CDR3 comprises 14 residues. The trim removed 5 bases at V and 8 bases at J, leaving 10 bases unmatched. Germline loops: CDR1 MNHEY, CDR2 SMNVEV (reference sequence). The CDR3 nucleotides read TGTGCCAGCAGTATTCTCCAGGGGGCTGGAGGCTACACCTTC. This translates into CASSILQGAGGYTF.

The chain has TRBV6-1 and TRBJ1-6, with 7 bases lining up with TRBD1. Germline values: CDR1 MNHNS, CDR2 SASEGT. Trimming cost V 11 bases and J 0 bases; bases outside gene matches: 4. The CDR3 length is 14 residues. CDR3 nucleotides: TGTGCCGTACAGGGGAGCTCCTATAATTCACCCCTCCACTTT. Translation: CAVQGSSYNSPLHF.

The rearrangement joins TRBV9 to TRBJ2-1; D possibly corresponds to TRBD1 (6 bases). The V end lost 3 bases, the J end lost 1 base, and 14 bases lay between the germline ends. Germline loops: CDR1 SGDLS, CDR2 YYNGEE. The CDR3 extends over 16 amino acids. The CDR3 DNA reads as TGTGCCAGCAGCGCCCACGCTAGGGGGTCCTACAATGAGCAGTTCTTC. This encodes CASSAHARGSYNEQFF.

The V gene is TRBV5-4, the J gene TRBJ2-5, with D tentatively TRBD1 (7 bases). The assigned J gene may be wrong: the sequence end matches TRBJ2-7 better. Germline V gene lookup returns CDR1 SGHNT and CDR2 YYREEE (reference sequence). This CDR3 contains 18 residues. CDR3 DNA: TGTGCCAGCAGCTTGGCAGGGGGGTTGGGCGGGATCTCCTACGAGCAGTACTTC. Its protein is CASSLAGGLGGISYEQYF.

The chain carries TRBV5-4 and TRBJ2-3, with 10 bases fitting TRBD1. Germline assignment: CDR1 SGHNT and CDR2 YYREEE (reference sequence). V lost 5 bases and J lost 4; bases outside the gene matches: 4. The CDR3 is 14 residues long. CDR3 in amino acids: CASRGQGPPDTQYF. For the CDR3, the DNA is TGTGCCAGCAGGGGACAGGGGCCTCCAGATACGCAGTATTTT.

The chain employs TRBV28 and TRBJ1-5; D unresolved. CDR1 is MDHEN, CDR2 SYDVKM, per germline. V was trimmed by 6 bases and J by 2 bases, leaving 17 bases between them. CDR3 length: 16 amino acids. The CDR3 DNA is TGTGCCAGCAGCCAGGCACCAGGCTTGGGCAATCAGCCCCAGCATTTT. This translates into CASSQAPGLGNQPQHF.

The V and J genes are TRBV2 and TRBJ2-3; TRBD2 matches at 8 bases. Trimming cost V 5 bases and J 3 bases; bases outside gene matches: 7. CDR3 length equals 15 residues. The germline CDR1 and CDR2 sequences are SNHLY and FYNNEI. The CDR3 nucleotides read TGTGCCAGCAGTCGACTAGCGACGTGGACAGATACGCAGTATTTT. Its translation: CASSRLATWTDTQYF.

CDR3 sequence reads: CASWQTGANVLTF. DNA for the CDR3: TGTGCCAGTTGGCAGACTGGGGCCAACGTCCTGACTTTC. This chain uses TRBV28 with TRBJ2-6; D not certain. CDR1 MDHEN and CDR2 SYDVKM come from the germline V gene. V lost 9 bases and J 2 bases, leaving 8 bases between the germline ends. CDR3 length equals 13 residues.

This chain joins TRBV5-1 and TRBJ2-3; 10 positions agree with TRBD1. From germline, CDR1 is SGHRS and CDR2 YFSETQ. The CDR3 extends over 16 amino acids. Trimming took 4 bases from V and 0 from J; bases not matched to a gene: 5. CDR3: CASSRRDRGSTDTQYF. CDR3 sequence (DNA): TGCGCCAGCAGCCGACGGGACAGGGGAAGCACAGATACGCAGTATTTT.

The chain joins TRBV5-1 to TRBJ2-5, with D uncertain. The length of the CDR3 is 15 residues. Germline CDR1 and CDR2: SGHRS and YFSETQ. V was cut by 0 bases and J by 0 bases, with 9 bases left in between. The CDR3 DNA follows: TGCGCCAGCAGCTTGGCCTCGGTAAACCAAGAGACCCAGTACTTC. Its protein product is CASSLASVNQETQYF.

This rearrangement joins TRBV5-1 to TRBJ2-3; a weak D match, TRBD1 (6 bases). Looked up from germline, CDR1 is SGHRS and CDR2 is YFSETQ. Between the trimmed V and J ends, which lost 4 bases and 6 bases, there was a span of 18 bases. This CDR3 spans 15 amino acids. The CDR3 protein is CASSLQDSGVDTQYF. The CDR3 DNA follows: TGCGCCAGCAGCCTGCAAGATTCAGGGGTGGATACGCAGTATTTT.